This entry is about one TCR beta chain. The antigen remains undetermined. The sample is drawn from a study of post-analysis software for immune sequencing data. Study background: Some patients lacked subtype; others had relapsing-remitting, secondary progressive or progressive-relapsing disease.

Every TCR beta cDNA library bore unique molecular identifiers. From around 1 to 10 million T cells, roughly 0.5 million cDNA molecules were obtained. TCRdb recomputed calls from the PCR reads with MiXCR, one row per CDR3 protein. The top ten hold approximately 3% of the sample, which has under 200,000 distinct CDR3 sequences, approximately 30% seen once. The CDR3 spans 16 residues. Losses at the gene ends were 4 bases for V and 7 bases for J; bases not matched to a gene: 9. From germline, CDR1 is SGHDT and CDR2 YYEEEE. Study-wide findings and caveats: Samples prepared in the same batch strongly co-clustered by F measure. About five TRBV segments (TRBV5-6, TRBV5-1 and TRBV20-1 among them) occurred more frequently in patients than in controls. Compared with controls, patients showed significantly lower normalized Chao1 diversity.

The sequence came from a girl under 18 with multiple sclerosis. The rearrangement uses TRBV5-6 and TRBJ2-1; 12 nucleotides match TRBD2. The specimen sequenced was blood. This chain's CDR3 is CASSRAASGGGNEQFF. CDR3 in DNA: TGTGCCAGCAGCCGGGCGGCTAGCGGGGGGGGGAATGAGCAGTTCTTC.